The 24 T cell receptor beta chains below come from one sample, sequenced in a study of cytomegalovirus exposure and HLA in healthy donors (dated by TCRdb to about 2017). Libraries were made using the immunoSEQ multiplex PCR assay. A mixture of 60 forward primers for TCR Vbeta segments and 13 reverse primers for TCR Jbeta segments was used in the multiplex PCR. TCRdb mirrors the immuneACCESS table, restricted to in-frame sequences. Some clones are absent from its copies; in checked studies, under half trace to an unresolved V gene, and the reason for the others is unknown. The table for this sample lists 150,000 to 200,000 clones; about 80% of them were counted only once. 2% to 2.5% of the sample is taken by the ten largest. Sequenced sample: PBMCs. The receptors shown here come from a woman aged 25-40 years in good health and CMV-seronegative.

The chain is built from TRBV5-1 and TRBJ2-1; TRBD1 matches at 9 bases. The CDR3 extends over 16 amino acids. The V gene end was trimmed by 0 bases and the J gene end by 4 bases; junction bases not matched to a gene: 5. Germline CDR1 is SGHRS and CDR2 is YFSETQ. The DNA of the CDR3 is TGCGCCAGCAGCTTGGAGGTGGGGACAGGGTACAATGAGCAGTTCTTC. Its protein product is CASSLEVGTGYNEQFF. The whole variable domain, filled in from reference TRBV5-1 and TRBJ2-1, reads KAGVTQTPRYLIKTRGQQVTLSCSPISGHRSVSWYQQTPGQGLQFLFEYFSETQRNKGNFPGRFSGRQFSNSRSEMNVSTLELGDSALYLCASSLEVGTGYNEQFFGPGTRLTVL.

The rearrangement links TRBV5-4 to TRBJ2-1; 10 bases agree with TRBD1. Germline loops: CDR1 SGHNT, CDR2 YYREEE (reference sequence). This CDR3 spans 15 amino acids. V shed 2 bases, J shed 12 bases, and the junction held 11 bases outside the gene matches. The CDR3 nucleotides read TGTGCCAGCAGCTTAAAGACAGGGGGCACAGCTGGGCAGTTCTTC. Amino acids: CASSLKTGGTAGQFF.

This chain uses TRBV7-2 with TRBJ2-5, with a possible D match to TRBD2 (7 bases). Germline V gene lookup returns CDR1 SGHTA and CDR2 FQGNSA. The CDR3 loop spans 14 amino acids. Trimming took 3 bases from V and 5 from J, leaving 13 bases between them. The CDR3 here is CASSLTGGPETQYF. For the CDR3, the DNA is TGTGCCAGCAGCTTGACGGGGGGCCCGGAGACCCAGTACTTC.

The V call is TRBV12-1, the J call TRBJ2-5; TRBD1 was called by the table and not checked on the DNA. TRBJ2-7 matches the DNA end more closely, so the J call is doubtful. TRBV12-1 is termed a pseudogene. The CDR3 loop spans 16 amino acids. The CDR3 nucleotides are TGTGCCAGCAGCCCTCCCTGGCAGGGGATCACCTACGAGCAGTACTTC. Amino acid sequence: CASSPPWQGITYEQYF.

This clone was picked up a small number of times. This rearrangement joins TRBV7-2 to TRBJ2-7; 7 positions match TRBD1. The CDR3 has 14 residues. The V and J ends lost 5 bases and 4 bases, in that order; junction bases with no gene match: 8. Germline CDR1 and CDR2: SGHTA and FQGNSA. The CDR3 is CASSAPGQLYEQYF. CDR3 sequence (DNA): TGTGCCAGCAGCGCCCCGGGACAGTTATACGAGCAGTACTTC.

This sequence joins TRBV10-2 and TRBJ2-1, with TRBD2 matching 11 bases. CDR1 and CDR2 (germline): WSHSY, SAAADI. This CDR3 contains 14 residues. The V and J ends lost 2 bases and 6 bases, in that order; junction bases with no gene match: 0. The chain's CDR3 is CASSEGTSGNEQFF. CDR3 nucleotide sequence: TGCGCCAGCAGTGAGGGGACTAGCGGCAATGAGCAGTTCTTC.

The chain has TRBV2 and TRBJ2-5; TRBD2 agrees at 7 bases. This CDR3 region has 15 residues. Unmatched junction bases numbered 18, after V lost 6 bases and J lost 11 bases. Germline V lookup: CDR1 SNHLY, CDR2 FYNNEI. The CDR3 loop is CASRQDSSGLTEQYF. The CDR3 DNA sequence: TGTGCCAGCAGGCAAGACAGTAGCGGGCTGACGGAGCAGTACTTC. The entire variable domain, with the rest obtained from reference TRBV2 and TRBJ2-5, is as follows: EPEVTQTPSHQVTQMGQEVILRCVPISNHLYFYWYRQILGQKVEFLVSFYNNEISEKSEIFDDQFSVERPDGSNFTLKIRSTKLEDSAMYFCASRQDSSGLTEQYFGPGTRLLVL.

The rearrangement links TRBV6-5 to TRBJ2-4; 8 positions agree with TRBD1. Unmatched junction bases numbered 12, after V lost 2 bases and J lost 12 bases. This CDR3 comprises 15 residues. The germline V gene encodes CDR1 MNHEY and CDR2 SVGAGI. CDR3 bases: TGTGCCAGCAGTTACACCGGGACAGGTCTAGACAGTCAGTACTTC. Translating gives CASSYTGTGLDSQYF.

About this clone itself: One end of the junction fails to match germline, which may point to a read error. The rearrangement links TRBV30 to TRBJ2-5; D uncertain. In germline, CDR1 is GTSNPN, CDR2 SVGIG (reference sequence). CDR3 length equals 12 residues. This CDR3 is CARSGAPGTQYF. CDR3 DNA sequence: TGTGCCCGGAGTGGCGCACCGGGGACCCAGTACTTC.

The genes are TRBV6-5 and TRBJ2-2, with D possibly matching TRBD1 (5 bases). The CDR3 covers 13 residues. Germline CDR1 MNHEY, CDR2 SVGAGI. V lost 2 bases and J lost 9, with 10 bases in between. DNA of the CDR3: TGTGCCAGCAGTTACCCACCAGGGTGGGAGCTGTTTTTT. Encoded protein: CASSYPPGWELFF.

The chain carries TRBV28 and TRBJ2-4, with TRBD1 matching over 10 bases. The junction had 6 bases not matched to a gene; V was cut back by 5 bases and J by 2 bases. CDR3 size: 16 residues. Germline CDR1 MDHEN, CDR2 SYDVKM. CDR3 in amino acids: CASSPPGQGTKNIQYF. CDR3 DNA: TGTGCCAGCAGTCCGCCGGGACAGGGGACCAAAAACATTCAGTACTTC. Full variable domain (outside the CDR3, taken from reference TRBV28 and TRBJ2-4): DVKVTQSSRYLVKRTGEKVFLECVQDMDHENMFWYRQDPGLGLRLIYFSYDVKMKEKGDIPEGYSVSREKKERFSLILESASTNQTSMYLCASSPPGQGTKNIQYFGAGTRLSVL.

The CDR3 loop is CASSEGPVGGSGNTIYF. Written as DNA, the CDR3 is TGTGCCAGCAGTGAAGGGCCCGTGGGCGGGTCTGGAAACACCATATATTTT. The chain is built from TRBV6-1 and TRBJ1-3; D call uncertain. V was shortened by 1 base and J by 1 base, with 14 bases between the two germline ends. The CDR3 spans 17 residues. Germline V gene data show CDR1 as MNHNS and CDR2 as SASEGT.

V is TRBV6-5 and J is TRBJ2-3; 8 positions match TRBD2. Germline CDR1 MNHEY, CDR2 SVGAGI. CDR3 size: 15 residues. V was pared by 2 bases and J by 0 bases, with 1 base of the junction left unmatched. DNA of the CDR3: TGTGCCAGCAGTTACGCGGGGGGTAGCACAGATACGCAGTATTTT. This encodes CASSYAGGSTDTQYF.

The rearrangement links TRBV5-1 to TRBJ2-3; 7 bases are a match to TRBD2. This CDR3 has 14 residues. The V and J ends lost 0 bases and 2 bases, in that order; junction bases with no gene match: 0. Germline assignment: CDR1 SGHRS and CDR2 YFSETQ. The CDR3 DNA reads TGCGCCAGCAGCTTGGGACTAGCCACAGATACGCAGTATTTT. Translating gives CASSLGLATDTQYF.

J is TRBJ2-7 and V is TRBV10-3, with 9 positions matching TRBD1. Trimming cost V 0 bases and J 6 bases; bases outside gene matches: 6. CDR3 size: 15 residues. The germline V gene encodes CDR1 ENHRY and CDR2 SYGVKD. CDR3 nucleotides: TGTGCCATCAGTGAGTCTGGGGGACAGGGTTTCGAGCAGTACTTC. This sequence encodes CAISESGGQGFEQYF.

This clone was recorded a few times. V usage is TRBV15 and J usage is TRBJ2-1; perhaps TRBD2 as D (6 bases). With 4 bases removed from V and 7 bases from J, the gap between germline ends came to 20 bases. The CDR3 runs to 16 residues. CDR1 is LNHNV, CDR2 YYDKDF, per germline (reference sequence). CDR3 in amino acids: CATSTRGRRGTNEQFF. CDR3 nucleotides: TGTGCCACCAGCACCCGGGGTCGCCGGGGGACGAATGAGCAGTTCTTC.

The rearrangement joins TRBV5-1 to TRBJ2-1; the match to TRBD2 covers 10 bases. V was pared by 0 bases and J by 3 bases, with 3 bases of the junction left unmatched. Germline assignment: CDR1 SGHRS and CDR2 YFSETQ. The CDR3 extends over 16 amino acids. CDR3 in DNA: TGCGCCAGCAGCTTGGCTAGCGGGGGCCTCTACAATGAGCAGTTCTTC. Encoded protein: CASSLASGGLYNEQFF.

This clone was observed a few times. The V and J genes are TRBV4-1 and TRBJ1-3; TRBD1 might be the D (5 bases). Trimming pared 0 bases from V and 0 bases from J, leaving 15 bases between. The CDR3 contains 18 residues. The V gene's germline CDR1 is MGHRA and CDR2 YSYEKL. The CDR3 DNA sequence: TGCGCCAGCAGCCAAGATGGGGGACTAATTCGCTCTGGAAACACCATATATTTT. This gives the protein CASSQDGGLIRSGNTIYF.

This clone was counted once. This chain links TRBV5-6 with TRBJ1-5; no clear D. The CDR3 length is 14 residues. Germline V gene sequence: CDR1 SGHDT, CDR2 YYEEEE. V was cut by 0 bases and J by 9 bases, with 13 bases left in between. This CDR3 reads CASSLGSGVRPQHF. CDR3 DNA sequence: TGTGCCAGCAGCTTGGGGTCCGGGGTGCGGCCCCAGCATTTT.

The CDR3 protein is CASSPGLAADTQYF. The CDR3 coding sequence is TGTGCCAGCAGCCCTGGTCTAGCGGCAGATACGCAGTATTTT. The chain joins TRBV7-8 to TRBJ2-3; 7 positions agree with TRBD2. This CDR3 contains 14 residues. With 5 bases clipped from V and 4 bases from J, the junction kept 6 bases outside the gene matches. The germline V gene has CDR1 SGHVS and CDR2 FQNEAQ.

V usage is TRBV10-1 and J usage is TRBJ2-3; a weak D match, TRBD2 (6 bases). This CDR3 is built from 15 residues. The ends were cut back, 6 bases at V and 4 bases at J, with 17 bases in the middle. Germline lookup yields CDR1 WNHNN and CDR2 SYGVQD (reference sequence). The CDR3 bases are TGCGCCAGCAGCACTCGGGACTGGCTCTCAGATACGCAGTATTTT. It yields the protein CASSTRDWLSDTQYF.

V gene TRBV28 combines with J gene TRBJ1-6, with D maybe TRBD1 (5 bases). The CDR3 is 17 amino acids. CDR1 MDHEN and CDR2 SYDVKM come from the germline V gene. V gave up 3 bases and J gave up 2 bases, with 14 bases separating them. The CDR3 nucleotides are TGTGCCAGCAGTTTCCTCGGGGGGAGGGCCTATAATTCACCCCTCCACTTT. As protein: CASSFLGGRAYNSPLHF.

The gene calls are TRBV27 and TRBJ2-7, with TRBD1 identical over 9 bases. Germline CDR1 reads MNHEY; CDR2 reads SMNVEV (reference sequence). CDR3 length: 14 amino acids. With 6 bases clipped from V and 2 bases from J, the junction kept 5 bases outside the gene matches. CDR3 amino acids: CASRRQGVTYEQYF. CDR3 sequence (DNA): TGTGCCAGCAGAAGACAGGGGGTCACCTACGAGCAGTACTTC.

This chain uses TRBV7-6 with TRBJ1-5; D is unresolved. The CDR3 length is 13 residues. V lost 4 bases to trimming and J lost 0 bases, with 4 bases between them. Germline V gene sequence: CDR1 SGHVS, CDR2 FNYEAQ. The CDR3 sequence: CASSSNSNQPQHF. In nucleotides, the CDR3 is TGTGCCAGCAGCTCCAATAGCAATCAGCCCCAGCATTTT.